This T cell receptor (beta chain) was profiled in a study of beta chain features in type 1 diabetes. Broader study findings: TCRB rearrangement may or may not be influenced by HLA type; here this remained unresolved. Significant though moderate, a shortening of TCRB CDR3s appeared in all four CD4+ subsets of Type 1 diabetes patients. More deletions and fewer insertions at VDJ junctions were found in patients with type 1 diabetes.

Trimming took off 0 bases at V and 5 bases at J, with 12 bases between the two ends. This CDR3 contains 15 residues. Germline values: CDR1 SGHAT, CDR2 FQNNGV. All of the isolated RNA was reverse transcribed, so expressed TCRB transcripts were sequenced. TCRdb keeps only in-frame clones here, not all; method: immunoSEQ multiplex PCR. The sample records 300,000 to 450,000 clones, over 8.5% being singletons. Researchers reported sorting CD4+ naive, central memory, regulatory and stem cell-like memory cells via CD45RO/CCR7/CD25/CD127/CD95/CD27. This clone was picked up a small number of times. Its antigen remains unknown.

Sequenced sample: central memory CD4+ T cells from blood. This receptor was identified in a man aged 25-45 years with type 1 diabetes. The chain uses TRBV11-2 and TRBJ2-3; D unclear. The CDR3 protein is CASSLDLPGLDTQYF. The CDR3 DNA reads as TGTGCCAGCAGCTTAGATTTGCCGGGTTTAGATACGCAGTATTTT.